These 5 T cell receptor beta chains came from one sample sequenced in a study of blood T cell repertoires in COVID-19. TCRdb's table, derived via immunoSEQ multiplex PCR, lists solely in-frame clones and lacks some. The sample yields roughly 120,000 clones, 82% seen once. The sample was peripheral blood. All receptors come from a woman in her sixties with acute or convalescent COVID-19.

This clone occurred once. This sequence joins TRBV5-6 and TRBJ2-6, with a tentative D call TRBD1 (6 bases). Germline V CDR1 and CDR2: SGHDT, YYEEEE. Trimming stripped 4 bases from V and 2 bases from J, with 13 bases between. The CDR3 has 16 residues. The CDR3 nucleotides are TGTGCCAGCAGCGTCACAGGGAACCCTGGGGCCAACGTCCTGACTTTC. The encoded protein is CASSVTGNPGANVLTF.

This clone was counted once. V gene TRBV29-1 combines with J gene TRBJ1-4, with no clear D. Germline assignment: CDR1 SQVTM and CDR2 ANQGSEA. The ends were cut back, 4 bases at V and 8 bases at J, with 14 bases in the middle. The length of the CDR3 is 13 residues. CDR3 nucleotide sequence: TGCAGCGTTGTTGCGGCCTCCCGGGAAAAACTGTTTTTT. Protein: CSVVAASREKLFF.

The genes are TRBV19 and TRBJ2-2; 8 bases line up with TRBD1. The CDR3 length is 14 residues. Germline values: CDR1 LNHDA, CDR2 SQIVND (reference sequence). With V trimmed by 7 bases and J by 7 bases, 8 bases remained unmatched. Here the CDR3 DNA reads TGTGCCAGTATAGGACAGGGTCTCGTCGGGGAGCTGTTTTTT. It encodes CASIGQGLVGELFF.

The gene calls are TRBV7-9 and TRBJ2-1; no reliable D call. V lost 3 bases to trimming and J lost 5 bases, with 5 bases between them. The CDR3 loop spans 12 amino acids. Germline V gene sequence: CDR1 SEHNR, CDR2 FQNEAQ (reference sequence). CDR3 protein: CASSFPDNEQFF. In nucleotides, the CDR3 is TGTGCCAGCAGCTTCCCAGACAATGAGCAGTTCTTC.

This chain joins TRBV12-3 or TRBV12-4 and TRBJ1-3; a possible D gene is TRBD1 (5 bases). The CDR3 sequence is 12 residues long. Deletions cut 1 base from V and 9 bases from J, with 7 bases between. This CDR3 reads CASSLGGGTIYF. Written as DNA, the CDR3 is TGTGCCAGCAGTTTAGGGGGGGGCACCATATATTTT.